Below, one T cell receptor (beta chain) is given with its context. The antigen this receptor binds is unknown. Within one base of it there is no much larger clone, and no base qualities were kept. Using the deep immunoSEQ assay, multiplex PCR amplified TCR CDR3 regions from genomic DNA. For each cell subset, the extracted genomic DNA was distributed evenly across all wells of several immunoSEQ 96-well plates, and each plate served as one replicate. For sorted subsets, each replicate PCR was loaded with approximately 190 ng genomic DNA, equivalent to 25,000 to 35,000 T cell genomes. Purified libraries were quantified with a Qubit 3.0 fluorometer, sized on a Bioanalyzer 2100, and re-quantified with the KAPA Library Quantification kit. A separate single-read 150-cycle Illumina NextSeq 550 flow cell was used to sequence each immunoSEQ 96-well plate. The study's processing was this. Because the immunoSEQ output held only junctional sequences and lacked quality scores, the filtering could not match the filtering applied to full-length reads. To assign V/J genes and CDR3, sequences were annotated against IMGT germline references using PyIR, a Python wrapper for IgBLAST v1.9. Reads were filtered out if the reads had weak V/J assignments (E-value above 1e-6), no CDR3, stop codons, out-of-frame junctions, or ambiguous translated residues. V3J clonotypes were defined by identical inferred V gene, J gene, and CDR3 amino acid sequence. Percentage overlap between repertoires was computed as shared unique clonotypes divided by the size of the smaller repertoire. Repertoire richness was assessed with RTK rarefaction, the Chao1 estimator, and Recon v2.1 estimates of unobserved clonotypes. Generation probabilities were computed with OLGA for all TCRbeta clonotypes obtained by the gDNA method from a few donors. TCRdb mirrors the immuneACCESS table, restricted to in-frame sequences. Some clones are absent from its copies; in checked studies, under half trace to an unresolved V gene, and the reason for the others is unknown. That table furnishes V, J and clone size, whereas the DNA furnished D and trimming. The sample includes about 2.5 million clones, with less than 95% observed a single time. Approximately 0.41% of the sample belongs to the ten largest clones.

The record originates from a study of shared clonotypes between healthy human individuals (dated by TCRdb to the early 2020s). General notes on the study: The cohort comprised a couple of women and three men aged 18 to 49 years. For each donor, three plates each were used for CD4 naive and CD4 memory, two plates were used for CD8 naive, and one plate was used for CD8 memory. Blood TCR repertoires of five healthy adults were deeply sequenced to estimate repertoire size and the extent of clonotype sharing between individuals. Different laboratories and diverse techniques were used to prepare libraries and sequence TCR repertoires, to increase sequencing depth and limit assay-specific biases. Between about 0.9 and 10 billion PBMCs per donor were obtained by leukapheresis.

The study at large found these results: Estimated clonotype richness was generally larger for naive than for memory subsets. Sharing across a few donors was observed for roughly 5% of naive CD4, 3.5% of naive CD8, about 2.3% of memory CD4, and around 0.44% of memory CD8 clonotypes. Compared with non-shared clonotypes, the clonotypes found in all four sorted-subset donors had higher generation probabilities. Sampling was limited to blood, and TCR repertoires in tissue likely differ from TCR repertoires in blood. Even with the large sequencing depth, rarefaction of the sorted-subset datasets indicated that sequencing was incomplete. Based on pairwise subsampling, the degree of clonotype sharing among donors was expected to be affected by sequencing depth. Because the study included only a small number of donors, the genetic and exposure-history diversity represented was limited.

Donors were healthy HIV-negative adults with no recently reported acute infections or vaccinations. All donors were Caucasian adults living in Nashville, Tennessee, USA. Magnetic negative selection was used to enrich CD4+ T cells, after which naive cells were positively selected on CD45RA and the negative fraction became the memory subset. After blood collection by leukapheresis, PBMCs were isolated using Ficoll-Histopaque density gradient centrifugation and then cryopreserved in the vapor phase of liquid nitrogen. Analytical flow cytometry was used to check the purity and quantity of every magnetically sorted T cell population. Each sorted fraction had its genomic DNA isolated and then quantified by UV absorbance on a Nanodrop 2000c. The germline V gene provides CDR1 MDHEN and CDR2 SYDVKM. Counted from cysteine to phenylalanine, this CDR3 has 14 amino acids. Solely the CDR3 DNA is kept, with 42 bases framed from the first base. The germline V end is reduced by 6 bases and the J end by 3 bases; junction bases left unmatched: 7.

Recombination linked TRBV28 to TRBJ2-7; the junction holds 8 bases that match TRBD1. The sample taken for sequencing was naive CD4+ T cells from PBMCs. The sample's cell subset or site label is to be understood as: CD45RA+ positively selected. The sequence derives from a man between 18 and 29 years old in good health. Some clones in this sample may be carry-over from other donors' samples. The sequenced DNA: TGTGCCAGCAGGAGACAGGGGTCCTACTACGAGCAGTACTTC. Its coded protein is CASRRQGSYYEQYF.